This TCR beta chain was obtained from a study of T cells in Graves' hyperthyroidism and ophthalmopathy. The wider study: Peripheral blood draws took place at initial diagnosis, ahead of any treatment.

Germline trimming cut 2 bases from V and 6 bases from J; bases unmatched to any gene: 8. Germline V lookup: CDR1 SEHNR, CDR2 FQNEAQ (reference sequence). The CDR3 is made up of 15 amino acids. This clonotype was found many times. From RNA transcripts, TCR beta CDR3 regions were amplified. Primed by the HTBI set, a first-round RT-PCR was run on the TCR CDR3. TCRdb re-called the multiplex PCR reads with MiXCR, one entry per CDR3 protein. The sample comprises hundreds of thousands of distinct CDR3 sequences, more than 12% of which are singletons, and approximately 12% rests with the top ten. This clonotype was obtained from a woman in her 50s with Graves' ophthalmopathy. Sequencing was done on a sample of blood. This sequence joins TRBV7-9 and TRBJ2-7; 9 nucleotides align to TRBD2. In DNA form, the CDR3 reads TGTGCCAGCAGCTTACGGGCTAGCGGGATGGGCGAGCAGTACTTC. Its protein product is CASSLRASGMGEQYF.